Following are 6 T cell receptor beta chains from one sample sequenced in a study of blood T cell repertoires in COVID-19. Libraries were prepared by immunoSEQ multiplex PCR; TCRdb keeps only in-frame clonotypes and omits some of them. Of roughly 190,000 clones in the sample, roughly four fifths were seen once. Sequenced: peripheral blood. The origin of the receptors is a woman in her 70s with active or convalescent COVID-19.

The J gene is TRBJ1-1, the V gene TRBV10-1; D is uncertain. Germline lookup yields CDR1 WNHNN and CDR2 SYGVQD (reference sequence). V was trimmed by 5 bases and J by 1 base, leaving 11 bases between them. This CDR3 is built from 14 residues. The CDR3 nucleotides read TGCGCCAGCAGTCTGAAAACAGAGAACACTGAAGCTTTCTTT. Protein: CASSLKTENTEAFF.

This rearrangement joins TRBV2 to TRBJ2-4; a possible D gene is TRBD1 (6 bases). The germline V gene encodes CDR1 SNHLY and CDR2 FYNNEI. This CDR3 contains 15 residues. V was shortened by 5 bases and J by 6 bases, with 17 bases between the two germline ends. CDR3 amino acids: CASSSKLRGINIQYF. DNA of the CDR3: TGTGCCAGCAGTTCGAAACTAAGGGGGATAAACATTCAGTACTTC.

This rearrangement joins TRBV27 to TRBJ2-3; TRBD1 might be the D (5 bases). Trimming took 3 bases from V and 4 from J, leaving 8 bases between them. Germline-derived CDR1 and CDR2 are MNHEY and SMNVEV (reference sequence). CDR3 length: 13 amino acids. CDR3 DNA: TGTGCCAGCAGTTTCAGGGTTGCAGATACGCAGTATTTT. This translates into CASSFRVADTQYF.

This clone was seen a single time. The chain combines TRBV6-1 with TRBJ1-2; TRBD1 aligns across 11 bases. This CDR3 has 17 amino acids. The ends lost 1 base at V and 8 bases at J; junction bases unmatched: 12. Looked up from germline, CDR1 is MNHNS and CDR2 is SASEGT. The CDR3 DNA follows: TGTGCCAGCAGTGAAGGCCGGACAGGGGGCGAGCGGGGAGGCTACACCTTC. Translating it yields CASSEGRTGGERGGYTF.

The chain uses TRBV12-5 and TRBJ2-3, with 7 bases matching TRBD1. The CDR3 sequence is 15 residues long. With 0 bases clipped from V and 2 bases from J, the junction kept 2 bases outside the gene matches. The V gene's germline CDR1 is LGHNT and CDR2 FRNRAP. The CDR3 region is CASGLVGTATDTQYF. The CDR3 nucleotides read TGTGCTAGTGGTTTGGTAGGGACAGCCACAGATACGCAGTATTTT. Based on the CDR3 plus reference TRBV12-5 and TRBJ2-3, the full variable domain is DARVTQTPRHKVTEMGQEVTMRCQPILGHNTVFWYRQTMMQGLELLAYFRNRAPLDDSGMPKDRFSAEMPDATLATLKIQPSEPRDSAVYFCASGLVGTATDTQYFGPGTRLTVL.

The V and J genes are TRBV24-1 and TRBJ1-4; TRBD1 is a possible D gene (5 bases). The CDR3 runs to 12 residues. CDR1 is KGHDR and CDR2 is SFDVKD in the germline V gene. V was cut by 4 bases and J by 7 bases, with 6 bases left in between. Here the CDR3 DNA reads TGTGCCACCAGTGAAAGGGGTGAAAAACTGTTTTTT. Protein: CATSERGEKLFF.